Listed below are T cell receptor beta chains from one sample, sequenced in a study of T cell responses to AZD1222 COVID-19 vaccine. Measured with immunoSEQ multiplex PCR; TCRdb has only the in-frame clones, and not every one. This table has about 120,000 clones, about 92% appearing once. Sequenced here: peripheral blood, sampled 28 days after the second AZD1222 dose. The receptors were sampled from an adult who received the AZD1222 COVID-19 vaccine. Each CDR3 is given with its conserved first and last residue. D genes are given only for firm matches.

d_call j_call v_call cdr3_aa
TRBD2 TRBJ2-1 TRBV3-1/TRBV3-2 CASSQAYNSGRGLENEQFF
NA TRBJ2-2 TRBV13 CASSLFAGHTGELFF
NA TRBJ2-1 TRBV7-6 CASSLEGRDEQFF
NA TRBJ1-2 TRBV19 CASSGIDRTSYGYTF
NA TRBJ1-1 TRBV6-5 CASSFNMNTEAFF
TRBD1 TRBJ1-2 TRBV5-6 CASSLQGANYGYTF
TRBD1 TRBJ2-7 TRBV9 CASSVVRGHYEQYF
NA TRBJ2-1 TRBV19 CASSTHSRGRSYNEQFF
TRBD1 TRBJ1-5 TRBV11-2 CASSSNMGQGNQPQHF
TRBD2 TRBJ2-1 TRBV9 CASSVGGLAINEQFF
TRBD2 TRBJ2-1 TRBV7-2 CASSAWGAGNNEQFF
NA TRBJ2-3 TRBV14 CASSLNRRPQDTQYF
TRBD1 TRBJ1-2 TRBV19 CASSGQGRTYGYTF
NA TRBJ1-1 TRBV7-2 CASSLSRTYSEAFF
NA TRBJ1-4 TRBV2 CASSHEKLFF
NA TRBJ1-4 TRBV6-6 CASSYDSTDEKLFF
NA TRBJ1-1 TRBV7-8 CASSYGGLAEAFF
TRBD2 TRBJ2-3 TRBV6-2/TRBV6-3 CASSLGLVIDTQYF
TRBD1 TRBJ1-1 TRBV11-2 CASSLATRQGTEAFF
NA TRBJ2-7 TRBV30 CAWRWRGEQYF
NA TRBJ2-6 TRBV9 CASRSGANVLTF
TRBD2 TRBJ2-7 TRBV11-2 CASSPTSRERGSSYEQYF
NA TRBJ1-1 TRBV9 CASSVEPRMNTEAFF
NA TRBJ2-5 TRBV29-1 CSERTVETQYF
NA TRBJ1-2 TRBV10-2 CASSGVQRPAKGYTF
NA TRBJ1-2 TRBV2 CASSEDTGWGTF
NA TRBJ1-1 TRBV4-1 CASRTIEQGNTEAFF
NA TRBJ1-4 TRBV9 CASSPQGWGRGEKLFF
TRBD1 TRBJ2-7 TRBV15 CATSPRRDRVNEQYF
NA TRBJ2-7 TRBV29-1 CSVGLALSGEQYF
NA TRBJ2-6 TRBV11-2 CASSPPGHSGANVLTF
NA TRBJ2-7 TRBV7-9 CASSFGLEQYF
TRBD1 TRBJ1-2 TRBV5-3 CARSLARGRDYGYTF
NA TRBJ1-6 TRBV5-6 CASSRAVTGSPLHF
NA TRBJ1-2 TRBV12-3/TRBV12-4 CASSFGRRYGYTF
NA TRBJ1-5 TRBV18 CASSLDNLLPQHF
NA TRBJ2-3 TRBV6-2/TRBV6-3 CASSTSIDTQYF
NA TRBJ2-3 TRBV10-1 CASRGSSGTDTQYF
NA TRBJ1-2 TRBV6-5 CASRRGGYGYTF
TRBD2 TRBJ2-5 TRBV2 CASSLTSGGPGETQYF
NA TRBJ1-2 TRBV9 CASSEGKAIPYGYTF
NA TRBJ2-4 TRBV3-1/TRBV3-2 CASSQDLAGGNIQYF
NA TRBJ1-2 TRBV5-1 CASSPRTGPYGYTF
NA TRBJ2-2 TRBV7-9 CAINGQTNTGELFF
NA TRBJ2-6 TRBV7-3 CASSLGSGANVLTF
TRBD1 TRBJ2-1 TRBV9 CASSVARKGGARNEQFF
NA TRBJ2-7 TRBV18 CASSLQGSYEQYF
NA TRBJ1-2 TRBV12-3/TRBV12-4 CATSGSGYYGYTF
TRBD1 TRBJ1-2 TRBV4-3 CASSRGQGAGGYTF